Presented here are 16 T cell receptor beta chains from one specimen sequenced in a study of monozygotic twins with inflammatory bowel disease. TCRdb derives one entry per CDR3 protein from the 5' RACE reads, leaving out DNA. The sample totals 400,000 to 500,000 distinct CDR3 sequences; its top ten clones hold about 2.3%. The sequenced material came from blood. The receptors originated from a human donor with ulcerative colitis or Crohn's disease, or a healthy co-twin of an affected twin (not recorded which).

The V and J genes are TRBV7-2 and TRBJ2-2. Germline lookup yields CDR1 SGHTA and CDR2 FQGNSA. CDR3 length equals 17 residues. The CDR3 region is CASSLGRNSIGTGELFF.

This chain connects TRBV19 to TRBJ1-1. Germline V gene data show CDR1 as LNHDA and CDR2 as SQIVND (reference sequence). The CDR3 is 14 residues long. This chain's CDR3 is CASRGKRGPTEAFF.

The V and J genes are TRBV10-3 and TRBJ2-2. Germline V gives CDR1 ENHRY, CDR2 SYGVKD. CDR3 length equals 12 residues. CDR3 in amino acids: CAISQGTGELFF.

The rearrangement links TRBV7-2 to TRBJ2-1; without DNA, the TCRdb call of TRBD1 cannot be checked. CDR3 length equals 14 residues. From germline, CDR1 is SGHTA and CDR2 FQGNSA. The CDR3 sequence: CASSSHRGDNEQFF.

The V call is TRBV29-1, the J call TRBJ2-7. CDR3 length: 13 residues. Germline V gene sequence: CDR1 SQVTM, CDR2 ANQGSEA. The CDR3 spells CSVVDRRTYEQYF.

V usage is TRBV5-1 and J usage is TRBJ2-1; as DNA is missing, the TRBD1 call by TCRdb cannot be tested. The germline CDR1 and CDR2 sequences are SGHRS and YFSETQ. The CDR3 is made up of 14 amino acids. The CDR3: CASSLAGGNNEQFF.

The chain recombines TRBV6-1 with TRBJ2-1; TCRdb reports TRBD2, a call that lacks DNA to check it against. This CDR3 is built from 16 residues. Germline loops: CDR1 MNHNS, CDR2 SASEGT. The CDR3 loop reads CASSQPVLAGAGEQFF.

This chain connects TRBV7-9 to TRBJ1-1. Germline V gene lookup returns CDR1 SEHNR and CDR2 FQNEAQ (reference sequence). The CDR3 is made up of 12 amino acids. The CDR3 here is CASNNPRTEAFF.

The chain is built from TRBV15 and TRBJ2-7; TCRdb's D call of TRBD1 is untestable without DNA. The length of the CDR3 is 17 residues. Germline loops: CDR1 LNHNV, CDR2 YYDKDF (reference sequence). CDR3: CATSRDRGTGLLREQYF.

The chain uses TRBV7-8 and TRBJ1-1; TCRdb reports TRBD1, a call that lacks DNA to check it against. This CDR3 is built from 16 residues. Germline assignment: CDR1 SGHVS and CDR2 FQNEAQ. The CDR3 sequence: CASSHTWGPLNTEAFF.

This chain connects TRBV5-1 to TRBJ1-1. Per germline, CDR1 SGHRS and CDR2 YFSETQ. CDR3 length equals 15 residues. CDR3 loop: CASSLVSAQNTEAFF.

The gene calls are TRBV20-1 and TRBJ2-2; the TRBD1 assignment by TCRdb is unverifiable without DNA. This CDR3 is 15 amino acids long. Per the germline V gene, CDR1 is DFQATT and CDR2 is SNEGSKA (reference sequence). CDR3 loop: CSVWSEYRGIGELFF.

The chain recombines TRBV30 with TRBJ1-4. Germline-derived CDR1 and CDR2 are GTSNPN and SVGIG (reference sequence). This CDR3 spans 13 amino acids. The CDR3 loop is CAWGITTNEKLFF.

This chain uses TRBV5-1 with TRBJ2-3; TCRdb outputs TRBD2, but without DNA this stays unchecked. CDR3 length: 15 residues. Germline V gene lookup returns CDR1 SGHRS and CDR2 YFSETQ. The CDR3 is CASSLSPSGTDTQYF.

The V call is TRBV7-2, the J call TRBJ2-5; TCRdb reports TRBD1, a call that lacks DNA to check it against. The CDR3 spans 13 residues. Germline CDR1 is SGHTA and CDR2 is FQGNSA. The CDR3 reads CASTRQGLETQYF.

The CDR3 loop reads CASSWKREDTQYF. The chain has TRBV13 and TRBJ2-3. Per germline, CDR1 PRHDT and CDR2 FYEKMQ (reference sequence). The CDR3 spans 13 residues.